These 19 T cell receptor beta chains share one sample of origin, sequenced in a study of blood T cell repertoires in COVID-19. The protocol was immunoSEQ multiplex PCR, while the TCRdb copy is restricted to in-frame clones and leaves out a portion. Of over 150,000 clones in the sample, approximately 80% were seen once. Input material: peripheral blood. The receptors here all came from a woman aged 60-75 years with acute or convalescent COVID-19.

The V gene is TRBV27, the J gene TRBJ1-1, with 10 bases identical to TRBD1. Germline-derived CDR1 and CDR2 are MNHEY and SMNVEV (reference sequence). The CDR3 sequence is 15 residues long. Trimming took 5 bases from V and 5 from J; bases not matched to a gene: 8. The CDR3 region has the DNA TGTGCCAGCAGTATAGACAGGGGGCGCTCAACTGAAGCTTTCTTT. It yields the protein CASSIDRGRSTEAFF.

The CDR3 loop is CAILKSGGSPFF. CDR3 nucleotides: TGTGCCATCCTAAAGAGTGGGGGCTCGCCTTTCTTT. The chain carries TRBV5-4 and TRBJ1-1, with D tentatively TRBD1 (6 bases). V lost 9 bases, J lost 12 bases, and 21 bases lay in between. The germline gives CDR1 SGHNT, CDR2 YYREEE (reference sequence). This CDR3 comprises 12 residues.

The rearrangement links TRBV28 to TRBJ1-2; 7 bases match TRBD1. The CDR3 spans 14 residues. With V trimmed by 6 bases and J by 4 bases, 8 bases remained unmatched. Germline V lookup: CDR1 MDHEN, CDR2 SYDVKM. The CDR3 loop reads CASRLGTELYGYTF. In DNA, the CDR3 is TGTGCCAGCAGGCTGGGGACAGAGCTCTATGGCTACACCTTC.

This chain links TRBV29-1 with TRBJ2-2; D is ambiguous. The germline V gene has CDR1 SQVTM and CDR2 ANQGSEA. With 1 base removed from V and 1 base from J, the gap between germline ends came to 4 bases. The CDR3 covers 13 residues. As DNA, the CDR3 is TGCAGCGTTGAAGGAGTGAACACCGGGGAGCTGTTTTTT. It encodes CSVEGVNTGELFF.

The chain is built from TRBV14 and TRBJ2-7, with TRBD2 as a possible D gene (6 bases). The CDR3 covers 15 residues. In germline, CDR1 is SGHDN, CDR2 FVKESK. V was pared by 1 base and J by 7 bases, with 17 bases between. The CDR3 region has the DNA TGTGCCAGCAGCCAAGTGTCCGGGGGAACGGGGGAGCAGTACTTC. Its protein is CASSQVSGGTGEQYF.

Concerning this clone itself: Other DNA sequences from this sample encode an identical CDR3 as well. This chain's CDR3 is CASSPQGRTEAFF. The CDR3 DNA follows: TGTGCCAGCAGCCCGCAGGGTAGAACTGAAGCTTTCTTT. The J gene is TRBJ1-1, the V gene TRBV7-9; D is perhaps TRBD1 (5 bases). Trimming left V 5 bases short and J 5 bases short, with 12 bases between. From germline, CDR1 is SEHNR and CDR2 FQNEAQ (reference sequence). The CDR3 loop spans 13 amino acids.

V is TRBV5-1 and J is TRBJ2-2; the D gene is possibly TRBD1 (6 bases). Deletions cut 4 bases from V and 4 bases from J, with 14 bases between. The CDR3 loop spans 15 amino acids. Germline V gene lookup returns CDR1 SGHRS and CDR2 YFSETQ. The CDR3 loop reads CASSESTGRTGELFF. The CDR3 region has the DNA TGCGCCAGCAGCGAAAGCACAGGGCGCACCGGGGAGCTGTTTTTT.

The gene calls are TRBV29-1 and TRBJ1-1; possible D gene TRBD1, 6 bases. In germline, CDR1 is SQVTM, CDR2 ANQGSEA. Trimming left V 3 bases short and J 7 bases short, with 12 bases between. This CDR3 spans 12 amino acids. DNA of the CDR3: TGCAGCGTTGAGTGGGGGGGGCATGAAGCTTTCTTT. It translates to CSVEWGGHEAFF.

This clone came up once. The CDR3 DNA reads as TGTGCCAGCAGCGTAGACCAGGGGCCTAATCAGCCCCAGCATTTT. Its translation: CASSVDQGPNQPQHF. This chain links TRBV9 with TRBJ1-5, with D possibly being TRBD1 (6 bases). CDR1 and CDR2 from the germline V gene are SGDLS and YYNGEE. Trimming removed 0 bases from V and 4 bases from J, with 11 bases in between. The CDR3 has 15 residues.

Only one count was recorded for this clone. V is TRBV6-1 and J is TRBJ1-2; maybe TRBD1 (6 bases). Germline V CDR1 and CDR2: MNHNS, SASEGT. CDR3 size: 14 residues. Between the trimmed V and J ends, which lost 2 bases and 3 bases, there was a span of 10 bases. CDR3 DNA sequence: TGTGCCAGCAGTGAATCTACAGGGTACTATGGCTACACCTTC. Residues: CASSESTGYYGYTF.

This chain connects TRBV30 to TRBJ1-4; 8 bases fit TRBD1. The V and J ends lost 5 bases and 5 bases, in that order; junction bases with no gene match: 4. The CDR3 length is 13 residues. CDR1 is GTSNPN, CDR2 SVGIG, per germline (reference sequence). CDR3 in DNA: TGTGCCTGGCGACAGGGGAGGAATGAAAAACTGTTTTTT. It encodes CAWRQGRNEKLFF.

This chain connects TRBV5-1 to TRBJ1-4; a weak D match, TRBD1 (5 bases). The CDR3 consists of 15 residues. The germline V and J ends were trimmed by 2 bases and 4 bases, with 12 bases remaining between them. Germline V gene data show CDR1 as SGHRS and CDR2 as YFSETQ. CDR3: CASSFGHQGNEKLFF. The CDR3 nucleotides are TGCGCCAGCAGCTTCGGGCACCAGGGTAATGAAAAACTGTTTTTT.

The chain has TRBV19 and TRBJ1-2; perhaps TRBD1 as D (5 bases). Germline CDR1 is LNHDA and CDR2 is SQIVND (reference sequence). Between the trimmed V and J ends, which lost 1 base and 6 bases, there was a span of 18 bases. There are 16 residues in the CDR3. CDR3 DNA sequence: TGTGCCAGTAGTATAGCGACAGCCCTTCTTGGGGATGGCTACACCTTC. It translates to CASSIATALLGDGYTF.

V is TRBV28 and J is TRBJ2-3; unclear D gene. This CDR3 comprises 15 residues. V lost 5 bases and J lost 0, with 12 bases in between. The V gene's germline CDR1 is MDHEN and CDR2 SYDVKM. The CDR3 here is CASSPLRPSTDTQYF. DNA for the CDR3: TGTGCCAGCAGTCCCTTGAGGCCAAGCACAGATACGCAGTATTTT.

This clone was recorded once. The V and J genes are TRBV19 and TRBJ2-5; TRBD2 agrees at 11 bases. V shed 6 bases, J shed 5 bases, and the junction held 11 bases outside the gene matches. CDR3 length: 16 residues. The germline gives CDR1 LNHDA, CDR2 SQIVND (reference sequence). The CDR3 coding sequence is TGTGCCAGTAGGAAGACTAGCGGGACCCCGCGGGAGACCCAGTACTTC. Its protein product is CASRKTSGTPRETQYF. Full variable domain (outside the CDR3, taken from reference TRBV19 and TRBJ2-5): DGGITQSPKYLFRKEGQNVTLSCEQNLNHDAMYWYRQDPGQGLRLIYYSQIVNDFQKGDIAEGYSVSREKKESFPLTVTSAQKNPTAFYLCASRKTSGTPRETQYFGPGTRLLVL.

The gene calls are TRBV4-3 and TRBJ2-5; D possibly corresponds to TRBD1 (5 bases). Germline V gene sequence: CDR1 LGHNA, CDR2 YSLEER. V shed 1 base and J shed 0 bases, with 6 bases lying between them. The length of the CDR3 is 14 residues. CDR3 protein: CASSQAGYQETQYF. Written as DNA, the CDR3 is TGCGCCAGCAGCCAAGCAGGGTACCAAGAGACCCAGTACTTC.

This clone was seen more than once but under ten times. V and J are TRBV14 and TRBJ1-2, with no clear D. V lost 1 base and J lost 7, with 10 bases in between. Per the germline V gene, CDR1 is SGHDN and CDR2 is FVKESK. The CDR3 consists of 13 residues. The CDR3 protein is CASSQGIRIGYTF. The DNA of the CDR3 is TGTGCCAGCAGCCAAGGGATCAGGATTGGCTACACCTTC.

This clone has just a few counts. Other nucleotide sequences in the sample specify the same CDR3. The V call is TRBV18, the J call TRBJ1-2; 7 positions agree with TRBD1. With 2 bases clipped from V and 3 bases from J, the junction kept 0 bases outside the gene matches. This CDR3 is built from 13 residues. Germline V gene sequence: CDR1 KGHSH, CDR2 LQKENI. The CDR3 loop is CASSPGTDYGYTF. CDR3 sequence (DNA): TGTGCCAGCTCACCAGGGACAGACTATGGCTACACCTTC. Full variable domain (remainder filled in from reference TRBV18 and TRBJ1-2): NAGVMQNPRHLVRRRGQEARLRCSPMKGHSHVYWYRQLPEEGLKFMVYLQKENIIDESGMPKERFSAEFPKEGPSILRIQQVVRGDSAAYFCASSPGTDYGYTFGSGTRLTVV.

This clone appeared a few times. The V gene is TRBV9, the J gene TRBJ1-1, with 9 bases aligning to TRBD1. The CDR3 loop spans 16 amino acids. Per germline, CDR1 SGDLS and CDR2 YYNGEE. J was trimmed by 1 base and V by 1 base; bases with no gene match: 5. CDR3 nucleotides: TGTGCCAGCAGCGTAACGGGGACAGGGTCGAACACTGAAGCTTTCTTT. Residues: CASSVTGTGSNTEAFF.